This paragraph reports one T cell receptor (beta chain). This entry comes from a study of T cells in Graves' hyperthyroidism and ophthalmopathy. The CDR3 regions of TCR beta were amplified from RNA transcripts. RT-PCR in the first round (using the HTBI primer set) targeted the TCR CDR3. MiXCR, run by TCRdb on the multiplex PCR reads, gives a single entry per CDR3 protein. In the table there are fewer than 900,000 distinct CDR3 sequences, 18% of which are singletons. V lost 3 bases and J lost 5, with 5 bases in between. The CDR3 consists of 12 residues. Per germline, CDR1 LNHDA and CDR2 SQIVND (reference sequence). Exclusion followed for patients with uncontrolled infection, other autoimmune disease, pregnancy or lactation. Fresh peripheral blood, roughly 10 ml, was the source of the PBMCs.

What was sequenced was blood. The origin of this receptor is a woman between 50 and 59 years old with Graves' hyperthyroidism that later progressed to Graves' ophthalmopathy. The gene calls are TRBV19 and TRBJ2-1; no clear D. The CDR3 DNA follows: TGTGCCAGTAGTATCCCGAACAATGAGCAGTTCTTC. Translation: CASSIPNNEQFF. The variable domain in full, completed from reference TRBV19 and TRBJ2-1, reads DGGITQSPKYLFRKEGQNVTLSCEQNLNHDAMYWYRQDPGQGLRLIYYSQIVNDFQKGDIAEGYSVSREKKESFPLTVTSAQKNPTAFYLCASSIPNNEQFFGPGTRLTVL.